Sequencing of this TCR beta chain was carried out in a study of CD8+ T cells in alopecia areata. Study-wide results and limits: Tofacitinib significantly decreased scalp clonality and expanded CD8+ clones among top 100. Many expanded lesional clones persisted in scalp and blood during tofacitinib. Uncertainty about whether baseline CD8+ expansion is linked to response remains, with one nonresponder.

The germline gives CDR1 GTSNPN, CDR2 SVGIG (reference sequence). This CDR3 comprises 14 residues. With 3 bases clipped from V and 7 bases from J, the junction kept 4 bases outside the gene matches. This clone came up once. No antigen is known for it. Treatment meaning: oral pan-JAK inhibitor, 5-10 mg twice daily. Researchers gathered lesional scalp punch biopsies and peripheral blood from patients with alopecia areata. Investigators isolated RNA and reverse transcribed it into cDNA to act as the sequencing template. Generated by immunoSEQ multiplex PCR, the TCRdb table keeps only in-frame clones and is missing some. The table shows some 200,000 clones, with 60% to 70% occurring only once.

The TCR sequence derives from a human donor with alopecia areata. The J gene is TRBJ2-3, the V gene TRBV30; 13 positions agree with TRBD2. The material was CD4+ T cells sorted from blood, obtained at week 4, from a patient treated with tofacitinib. Written as DNA, the CDR3 is TGTGCCTGGAGACTAGCGGGGGGGACAAATACGCAGTATTTT. Its translation: CAWRLAGGTNTQYF.